Shown below are 8 T cell receptor beta chains from a single sample sequenced in a study of molecular identifiers for immune sequencing clone quantification. TCRdb reprocessed the PCR reads with MiXCR, giving one entry per CDR3 protein. The top ten hold about 0.84% of the sample, which has about 630,000 distinct CDR3 sequences, 25% seen once. The sequenced material came from naive CD8+ T cells from blood, with Jurkat cell RNA spiked in. As for subset: FACS-sorted CD8+CD4-CCR7+CD45RA+ naive T cells. The receptors here all came from a human donor in good health. Some libraries in this study had Jurkat cell RNA spiked in.

At least ten counts were recorded for this clonotype. The chain employs TRBV5-1 and TRBJ2-7, with 10 bases lining up with TRBD1. Germline V lookup: CDR1 SGHRS, CDR2 YFSETQ. This CDR3 region has 15 residues. The ends lost 3 bases at V and 1 base at J; junction bases unmatched: 4. The DNA of the CDR3 is TGCGCCAGCAGCTCACCGGGACAGGGGTCCTACGAGCAGTACTTC. Encoded protein: CASSSPGQGSYEQYF.

This clonotype came up once. One end of the junction does not line up with germline, which may come from a read error. The CDR3 bases are TGTGCCGGGAGTGAGACAGGGGTTAACTATGGCTACACCTTC. Translating it yields CAGSETGVNYGYTF. This sequence joins TRBV30 and TRBJ1-2, with 8 positions matching TRBD1. The CDR3 runs to 14 residues. The germline CDR1 and CDR2 sequences are GTSNPN and SVGIG (reference sequence).

As regards this clonotype: In this CDR3 the conserved last residue, phenylalanine or tryptophan, is missing, so a read error is likely. The rearrangement joins TRBV7-9 to TRBJ1-4; 8 bases are a match to TRBD1. The CDR3 covers 15 residues. V dropped 2 bases and J dropped 4; count of bases not matched to a gene: 3. Germline CDR1 is SEHNR and CDR2 is FQNEAQ (reference sequence). The CDR3 loop reads CASSLTDRGNEKLFS. The CDR3 nucleotides are TGTGCCAGCAGCTTAACAGACAGGGGTAATGAAAAACTGTTTTCT.

In this sample, this clonotype turned up many times. This rearrangement joins TRBV12-3 or TRBV12-4 to TRBJ1-1; D is uncertain. Trimming took off 7 bases at V and 3 bases at J, with 15 bases between the two ends. The CDR3 has 14 amino acids. CDR3 loop: CASIDLVGDTEAFF. The CDR3 nucleotides are TGTGCCAGCATCGACCTGGTTGGAGACACTGAAGCTTTCTTT.

This clonotype occurred many times. The chain employs TRBV27 and TRBJ2-5; no clear D gene. CDR1 is MNHEY, CDR2 SMNVEV, per germline (reference sequence). V lost 5 bases and J 4 bases, leaving 8 bases between the germline ends. This CDR3 comprises 12 residues. This chain's CDR3 is CASSGIGETQYF. CDR3 DNA sequence: TGTGCCAGCAGTGGAATCGGAGAGACCCAGTACTTC.

This clonotype was detected ten times or more. The genes are TRBV6-2 or TRBV6-3 and TRBJ2-5; no definite D call. V lost 0 bases and J 0 bases, leaving 2 bases between the germline ends. The CDR3 extends over 13 amino acids. Germline V gene sequence: CDR1 MNHEY, CDR2 SVGEGT. CDR3 bases: TGTGCCAGCAGTTACTCGTACCAAGAGACCCAGTACTTC. This sequence encodes CASSYSYQETQYF.

Regarding this clonotype: One base away lies a much larger clone, so this may be a sequencing read error. The V gene is TRBV27, the J gene TRBJ2-7; D could derive from TRBD1 or TRBD2 (5 bases each). Germline V lookup: CDR1 MNHEY, CDR2 SMNVEV (reference sequence). V was pared by 7 bases and J by 4 bases, with 14 bases between. The CDR3 length is 13 residues. The DNA for the CDR3 is TGTGCCAGCAATCTAGGGGAGAGGTACGAGCAGTACTTC. Translation: CASNLGERYEQYF.

As concerns this clonotype: This could be a read error, since a much larger clone is one nucleotide away. V gene TRBV20-1 combines with J gene TRBJ2-7; no clear D gene. Germline assignment: CDR1 DFQATT and CDR2 SNEGSKA (reference sequence). CDR3 length: 13 residues. CDR3 amino acids: CGARDQETYEQYF. The CDR3 DNA reads TGCGGTGCTAGAGACCAGGAAACCTACGAGCAGTACTTC.